The next 13 T cell receptor beta chains were all read from a single sample in a study of spatial heterogeneity in lung cancer. The time point was: sample taken at primary tumor resection. Sequencing was performed on whole RNA extracted from tumor and nontumor lung tissue, or from frozen PBMC, and the material was left unsorted. TCRdb analysed the 5' RACE reads with MiXCR anew, one entry per CDR3 protein. The table records 9,100 or so distinct CDR3 sequences, over 7.5% of them present only once. This material consisted of PBMCs, taken at surgery. All receptors come from a female donor with early-stage non-small cell lung cancer.

This clonotype rates as medium-sized. V gene TRBV20-1 combines with J gene TRBJ2-7; 14 bases align to TRBD2. With V trimmed by 0 bases and J by 5 bases, 3 bases remained unmatched. Looked up from germline, CDR1 is DFQATT and CDR2 is SNEGSKA (reference sequence). The CDR3 is 15 residues long. The CDR3 loop reads CSAREGTSGSHEQYF. The CDR3, as DNA: TGCAGTGCTAGAGAAGGGACTAGCGGGAGTCACGAGCAGTACTTC.

In its sample, this clonotype was seen many times. The chain carries TRBV6-1 and TRBJ2-2, with D tentatively TRBD1 (6 bases). The V end was cut by 7 bases, the J end by 7 bases, with 13 bases between. CDR1 MNHNS and CDR2 SASEGT come from the germline V gene. The CDR3 is 13 amino acids. The CDR3 bases are TGTGCCAGCAAAGGGCAGGGGATCGGGGAGCTGTTTTTT. Translated, it gives CASKGQGIGELFF.

In its sample, this clonotype was seen many times. This chain connects TRBV29-1 to TRBJ2-2, with D unclear. The CDR3 is 15 residues long. The germline V and J ends were trimmed by 4 bases and 0 bases, with 12 bases remaining between them. Germline CDR1 and CDR2: SQVTM and ANQGSEA. CDR3 sequence reads: CSVGVGSANTGELFF. In DNA form, the CDR3 reads TGCAGCGTTGGTGTTGGGTCCGCGAACACCGGGGAGCTGTTTTTT.

Many counts were recorded for this clonotype. This chain connects TRBV14 to TRBJ2-1; 10 nucleotides agree with TRBD2. Germline loops: CDR1 SGHDN, CDR2 FVKESK. J lost 5 bases, V lost 1 base, and 8 bases had no gene match. The CDR3 spans 17 residues. The CDR3 coding sequence is TGTGCCAGCAGCCAAGGCGTCGGACTAGCGGACAACAATGAGCAGTTCTTC. This sequence encodes CASSQGVGLADNNEQFF.

This clonotype was observed many times. The rearrangement joins TRBV5-1 to TRBJ1-1, with TRBD1 as a possible D gene (5 bases). CDR1 and CDR2 (germline): SGHRS, YFSETQ. Between the trimmed V and J ends, which lost 1 base and 8 bases, there was a span of 12 bases. The CDR3 is made up of 13 amino acids. DNA for the CDR3: TGCGCCAGCAGCTTGTCTGGGGACCGAGAAGCTTTCTTT. Translation: CASSLSGDREAFF.

This clonotype has more than one count but fewer than ten. The chain couples TRBV20-1 to TRBJ2-3, with TRBD2 identical over 11 bases. CDR3 length: 15 amino acids. V gave up 4 bases and J gave up 4 bases; unmatched junction bases: 7. Per the germline V gene, CDR1 is DFQATT and CDR2 is SNEGSKA (reference sequence). The CDR3 coding sequence is TGCAGTGCTACACAGACTAGCGGGAATTCAGATACGCAGTATTTT. Amino acid sequence: CSATQTSGNSDTQYF.

This clonotype counts as medium-sized. The chain has TRBV11-2 and TRBJ2-5; 7 positions match TRBD1. Germline-derived CDR1 and CDR2 are SGHAT and FQNNGV. There are 15 residues in the CDR3. Germline trimming cut 2 bases from V and 7 bases from J; bases unmatched to any gene: 10. Written as DNA, the CDR3 is TGTGCCAGCAGCTTAACCGCCGACAGGGAGCGGACCCAGTACTTC. Its protein is CASSLTADRERTQYF. The variable domain in full, with the rest retrieved from reference TRBV11-2 and TRBJ2-5, is EAGVAQSPRYKIIEKRQSVAFWCNPISGHATLYWYQQILGQGPKLLIQFQNNGVVDDSQLPKDRFSAERLKGVDSTLKIQPAKLEDSAVYLCASSLTADRERTQYFGPGTRLLVL.

By share, this clonotype ranks as medium-sized (0.01 to 0.1%). The V gene is TRBV2, the J gene TRBJ1-2; D is unresolved. The germline gives CDR1 SNHLY, CDR2 FYNNEI. The CDR3 covers 11 residues. V shed 6 bases and J shed 4 bases, with 6 bases lying between them. In nucleotides, the CDR3 is TGTGCCAGCAGCCACGGCTATGGCTACACCTTC. This gives the protein CASSHGYGYTF. The entire variable domain, with the rest obtained from reference TRBV2 and TRBJ1-2, is as follows: EPEVTQTPSHQVTQMGQEVILRCVPISNHLYFYWYRQILGQKVEFLVSFYNNEISEKSEIFDDQFSVERPDGSNFTLKIRSTKLEDSAMYFCASSHGYGYTFGSGTRLTVV.

The V and J genes are TRBV6-4 and TRBJ2-1, with 11 bases matching TRBD2. Losses at the gene ends were 8 bases for V and 3 bases for J; bases not matched to a gene: 6. The CDR3 is 15 amino acids. Germline CDR1 MRHNA, CDR2 SNTAGT. CDR3 loop: CASSPGTSGYNEQFF. As DNA, the CDR3 is TGTGCCAGCTCCCCCGGGACTAGCGGCTACAATGAGCAGTTCTTC.

This clonotype is labeled as medium-sized. The chain uses TRBV5-1 and TRBJ2-1, with a tentative D call TRBD1 (6 bases). V was pared by 0 bases and J by 2 bases, with 9 bases between. Germline V gene data show CDR1 as SGHRS and CDR2 as YFSETQ. This CDR3 is built from 15 residues. CDR3 sequence reads: CASSLVAGAYNEQFF. In nucleotides, the CDR3 is TGCGCCAGCAGCTTGGTGGCAGGGGCCTACAATGAGCAGTTCTTC.

By its share, this clonotype is medium-sized. The rearrangement uses TRBV7-2 and TRBJ2-1; D is undetermined. Germline V gives CDR1 SGHTA, CDR2 FQGNSA. There are 13 residues in the CDR3. V shed 0 bases and J shed 6 bases, with 6 bases lying between them. CDR3 in amino acids: CASSLAGSNEQFF. CDR3 bases: TGTGCCAGCAGCTTAGCCGGGTCCAATGAGCAGTTCTTC.

This clonotype was recorded many times. This chain joins TRBV20-1 and TRBJ1-2, with 10 bases lining up with TRBD1. Losses at the gene ends were 3 bases for V and 3 bases for J; bases not matched to a gene: 1. Germline V gene lookup returns CDR1 DFQATT and CDR2 SNEGSKA (reference sequence). This CDR3 has 13 residues. Here the CDR3 DNA reads TGCAGTGCTAGGACAGGGGGCGACTATGGCTACACCTTC. This translates into CSARTGGDYGYTF.

This clonotype is termed medium-sized. The chain combines TRBV25-1 with TRBJ2-7; weak D call: TRBD1 (5 bases). The CDR3 is 12 amino acids. CDR1 and CDR2 from the germline V gene are MGHDK and SYGVNS. The V end lost 3 bases, the J end lost 3 bases, and 6 bases lay between the germline ends. CDR3 in DNA: TGTGCCAGCAGTGACCAGGGCTACGAGCAGTACTTC. It yields the protein CASSDQGYEQYF.